One sample yielded the 28 T cell receptor beta chains listed below, sequenced in a study of blood T cell repertoires in COVID-19. Repertoires were generated with immunoSEQ multiplex PCR, while TCRdb's copy carries only in-frame clones and drops some. Of 130,000 to 150,000 clones listed, 70% to 90% are singletons. The sample was peripheral blood. All receptors derive from a man aged 55 to 69 with active or convalescent COVID-19.

The chain carries TRBV27 and TRBJ1-1; TRBD1 aligns across 8 bases. V lost 10 bases and J lost 3; bases outside the gene matches: 13. Germline lookup yields CDR1 MNHEY and CDR2 SMNVEV (reference sequence). This CDR3 contains 15 residues. In DNA form, the CDR3 reads TGTGCCACCGCTCCCCGACAGGGGCGATACACTGAAGCTTTCTTT. Encoded protein: CATAPRQGRYTEAFF.

V gene TRBV28 combines with J gene TRBJ2-6; 7 bases line up with TRBD1. The CDR3 totals 15 residues. Per germline, CDR1 MDHEN and CDR2 SYDVKM. V trimming: 9 bases; J trimming: 2 bases; junction bases outside the gene matches: 7. CDR3 region: CASMRQGTGANVLTF. For the CDR3, the DNA is TGTGCCAGTATGAGACAGGGAACTGGGGCCAACGTCCTGACTTTC.

The rearrangement joins TRBV10-3 to TRBJ2-7; 9 nucleotides line up with TRBD1. V dropped 3 bases and J dropped 4; count of bases not matched to a gene: 7. Germline values: CDR1 ENHRY, CDR2 SYGVKD. The CDR3 is 15 residues long. Here the CDR3 DNA reads TGTGCCATCAGTGAACCACAGGGGGCGGGGTACGAGCAGTACTTC. Protein: CAISEPQGAGYEQYF.

This rearrangement joins TRBV12-3 or TRBV12-4 to TRBJ1-1; D gene ambiguous. The CDR3 has 13 amino acids. The V end lost 5 bases, the J end lost 2 bases, and 9 bases lay between the germline ends. The DNA for the CDR3 is TGTGCCAGCAGTATGGAGATCAACACTGAAGCTTTCTTT. This gives the protein CASSMEINTEAFF.

This clone was picked up a small number of times. This chain links TRBV28 with TRBJ1-2, with TRBD1 matching over 8 bases. The germline V gene has CDR1 MDHEN and CDR2 SYDVKM. This CDR3 is 17 amino acids long. Losses at the gene ends were 2 bases for V and 8 bases for J; bases not matched to a gene: 16. The CDR3 sequence is CASSLGAGGGSGGGYTF. The CDR3 DNA sequence: TGTGCCAGCAGTTTAGGGGCAGGGGGCGGTTCCGGCGGCGGCTACACCTTC.

The V gene is TRBV7-2, the J gene TRBJ2-7, with D tentatively TRBD2 (6 bases). Germline loops: CDR1 SGHTA, CDR2 FQGNSA. The CDR3 is 15 amino acids. V was trimmed by 1 base and J by 4 bases, leaving 14 bases between them. The CDR3 nucleotides are TGTGCCAGCAGCTTAGTCGGCGAGGCGGGATACGAGCAGTACTTC. Amino acids: CASSLVGEAGYEQYF.

The J gene is TRBJ2-1, the V gene TRBV19; 7 bases map to TRBD2. The CDR3 covers 14 residues. Germline-derived CDR1 and CDR2 are LNHDA and SQIVND (reference sequence). J gave up 9 bases and V 3 bases, and 8 bases lay outside the gene matches. CDR3 bases: TGTGCCAGTAGTATCGGGCGGGAGCTTACTGAGCAGTTCTTC. Protein: CASSIGRELTEQFF. Full variable domain (rest looked up from reference TRBV19 and TRBJ2-1): DGGITQSPKYLFRKEGQNVTLSCEQNLNHDAMYWYRQDPGQGLRLIYYSQIVNDFQKGDIAEGYSVSREKKESFPLTVTSAQKNPTAFYLCASSIGRELTEQFFGPGTRLTVL.

This chain joins TRBV30 and TRBJ1-1, with TRBD1 matching over 8 bases. J was trimmed by 4 bases and V by 3 bases; bases with no gene match: 4. There are 13 residues in the CDR3. CDR1 is GTSNPN, CDR2 SVGIG, per germline (reference sequence). CDR3 sequence: CAWRGDRGTEAFF. The CDR3 DNA reads TGTGCCTGGAGGGGAGACAGGGGCACTGAAGCTTTCTTT.

The chain combines TRBV7-2 with TRBJ1-6; no clear D gene. Trimming stripped 2 bases from V and 10 bases from J, with 18 bases between. The CDR3 has 16 residues. The V gene's germline CDR1 is SGHTA and CDR2 FQGNSA. This CDR3 is CASSLPAVGSGSPLHF. For the CDR3, the DNA is TGTGCCAGCAGCTTACCCGCAGTGGGGTCGGGATCACCCCTCCACTTT.

The chain has TRBV28 and TRBJ2-2; 12 bases fit TRBD1. V was clipped by 4 bases and J by 6 bases; unmatched bases: 6. Germline V CDR1 and CDR2: MDHEN, SYDVKM. The CDR3 length is 16 residues. The CDR3 sequence: CASSYFGTGGAGELFF. The DNA of the CDR3 is TGTGCCAGCAGTTATTTTGGGACAGGGGGCGCCGGGGAGCTGTTTTTT.

The chain is built from TRBV7-9 and TRBJ2-2; 10 positions agree with TRBD2. V lost 3 bases, J lost 4 bases, and 11 bases stayed unmatched. Germline lookup yields CDR1 SEHNR and CDR2 FQNEAQ (reference sequence). This CDR3 has 18 amino acids. CDR3 in amino acids: CASSLASGSFGRTGELFF. CDR3 in DNA: TGTGCCAGCAGCTTGGCTAGCGGGAGTTTTGGCCGCACCGGGGAGCTGTTTTTT.

The chain recombines TRBV3-1 (or the pseudogene TRBV3-2) with TRBJ2-7; 9 nucleotides match TRBD2. Trimming removed 0 bases from V and 9 bases from J; junction bases left unmatched: 3. Germline CDR1 is LGHDT and CDR2 is YNNKEL (reference sequence). The CDR3 sequence is 13 residues long. CDR3 DNA: TGTGCCAGCAGCCAAGAACGACTAGCGGCGCAGTACTTC. This codes for CASSQERLAAQYF.

The chain couples TRBV29-1 to TRBJ2-7; TRBD1 matches 7 bases. J gave up 1 base and V 6 bases, and 6 bases lay outside the gene matches. The CDR3 has 13 residues. The germline CDR1 and CDR2 sequences are SQVTM and ANQGSEA. The CDR3 DNA sequence: TGCAGCGTCAGACAGGGTGAGTCCTACGAGCAGTACTTC. Amino acid sequence: CSVRQGESYEQYF.

This chain connects TRBV29-1 to TRBJ2-2, with D unclear. Trimming pared 1 base from V and 4 bases from J, leaving 10 bases between. The CDR3 has 14 amino acids. Germline V gene lookup returns CDR1 SQVTM and CDR2 ANQGSEA. CDR3 sequence: CSVEVMRSTGELFF. The CDR3 DNA reads TGCAGCGTTGAAGTAATGAGATCCACCGGGGAGCTGTTTTTT.

This chain uses TRBV10-3 with TRBJ2-1; no reliable D call. CDR1 and CDR2 from the germline V gene are ENHRY and SYGVKD. This CDR3 has 12 residues. Trimming pared 11 bases from V and 6 bases from J, leaving 14 bases between. The CDR3 nucleotides read TGTGCCGCCGGCGGCGTCGGCAATGAGCAGTTCTTC. Protein sequence: CAAGGVGNEQFF.

V gene TRBV29-1 combines with J gene TRBJ2-7; 11 bases line up with TRBD2. The CDR3 contains 15 residues. J was trimmed by 1 base and V by 4 bases; bases with no gene match: 6. The germline CDR1 and CDR2 sequences are SQVTM and ANQGSEA. The CDR3 DNA is TGCAGCGTTGGGTGGCTAGCGGGAGGATCCTACGAGCAGTACTTC. Amino acids: CSVGWLAGGSYEQYF.

J is TRBJ2-7 and V is TRBV28; D is undetermined. The CDR3 has 13 amino acids. CDR1 is MDHEN and CDR2 is SYDVKM in the germline V gene. Trimming stripped 7 bases from V and 0 bases from J, with 10 bases between. The CDR3 sequence is CASNKHLSYEQYF. The CDR3 DNA reads TGTGCCAGCAATAAACACCTCTCCTACGAGCAGTACTTC.

This chain uses TRBV3-1 (or the pseudogene TRBV3-2) with TRBJ2-7; a possible D gene is TRBD2 (5 bases). The V gene's germline CDR1 is LGHDT and CDR2 YNNKEL (reference sequence). This CDR3 has 13 amino acids. V dropped 2 bases and J dropped 5 bases, with 10 bases sitting between them. CDR3: CASSQRLANEQYF. The CDR3, as DNA: TGTGCCAGCAGCCAACGGTTAGCGAACGAGCAGTACTTC.

The rearrangement links TRBV28 to TRBJ1-2; D ambiguous. The CDR3 loop spans 14 amino acids. In germline, CDR1 is MDHEN, CDR2 SYDVKM. Trimming took off 2 bases at V and 0 bases at J, with 7 bases between the two ends. CDR3: CASSLDSSNYGYTF. DNA for the CDR3: TGTGCCAGCAGTTTAGACTCATCTAACTATGGCTACACCTTC.

The chain is built from TRBV3-1 (or the pseudogene TRBV3-2) and TRBJ1-2, with 9 bases lining up with TRBD1. V shed 4 bases and J 3 bases; nucleotides not matched to a gene: 6. The CDR3 contains 15 residues. The germline CDR1 and CDR2 sequences are LGHDT and YNNKEL (reference sequence). The CDR3 here is CASSPLDRGDYGYTF. CDR3 DNA sequence: TGTGCCAGCAGCCCATTGGACAGGGGCGACTATGGCTACACCTTC.

V gene TRBV10-3 combines with J gene TRBJ2-2, with 14 bases that match TRBD2. Trimming took 0 bases from V and 6 from J; bases not matched to a gene: 6. From germline, CDR1 is ENHRY and CDR2 SYGVKD. The CDR3 sequence is 18 residues long. The CDR3 bases are TGTGCCATCAGTGAGTCGGGACTAGCGGGAGCCCGCGCCGGGGAGCTGTTTTTT. It translates to CAISESGLAGARAGELFF.

The chain joins TRBV29-1 to TRBJ1-4, with 9 bases that match TRBD1. The CDR3 loop spans 13 amino acids. J lost 4 bases, V lost 5 bases, and 2 bases had no gene match. CDR1 is SQVTM, CDR2 ANQGSEA, per germline. The CDR3, as DNA: TGCAGCGTTAGACAGGGGGTTAATGAAAAACTGTTTTTT. This codes for CSVRQGVNEKLFF.

This clone has just a few counts. The DNA for the CDR3 is TGTGCCAGCAGTACCCCCGGGCGGGCAACAGATACGCAGTATTTT. It yields the protein CASSTPGRATDTQYF. This chain joins TRBV28 and TRBJ2-3, with a tentative D call TRBD2 (5 bases). CDR3 length equals 15 residues. Looked up from germline, CDR1 is MDHEN and CDR2 is SYDVKM. With 5 bases removed from V and 3 bases from J, the gap between germline ends came to 15 bases. The variable domain in full, with the rest retrieved from reference TRBV28 and TRBJ2-3, is DVKVTQSSRYLVKRTGEKVFLECVQDMDHENMFWYRQDPGLGLRLIYFSYDVKMKEKGDIPEGYSVSREKKERFSLILESASTNQTSMYLCASSTPGRATDTQYFGPGTRLTVL.

V is TRBV12-3 or TRBV12-4 and J is TRBJ1-2; TRBD1 is a possible D gene (5 bases). The CDR3 sequence is 12 residues long. The V end was cut by 6 bases, the J end by 5 bases, with 10 bases between. The CDR3 DNA follows: TGTGCCAGCAGCACGGGGGGGTATGGCTACACCTTC. The encoded protein is CASSTGGYGYTF.

This clone was counted a few times. J is TRBJ1-2 and V is TRBV2; tentative D call: TRBD1 (5 bases). V shed 6 bases and J shed 7 bases, with 15 bases lying between them. The CDR3 is 13 amino acids. Germline CDR1 and CDR2: SNHLY and FYNNEI. CDR3 coding DNA: TGTGCCAGCAGCCTCGGACAAACGCGTGGCTACACCTTC. It translates to CASSLGQTRGYTF.

V and J are TRBV7-7 and TRBJ2-5; D is undetermined. V dropped 0 bases and J dropped 2 bases, with 10 bases sitting between them. This CDR3 is 15 amino acids long. Germline CDR1 is SSHAT and CDR2 is FNYEAQ (reference sequence). CDR3 bases: TGTGCCAGCAGCTTAGCGCTTGGCAGACAAGAGACCCAGTACTTC. It yields the protein CASSLALGRQETQYF.

The CDR3 here is CASSIDRRILGGYGYTF. CDR3 nucleotide sequence: TGTGCCAGTAGTATAGATCGACGTATTTTGGGGGGATATGGCTACACCTTC. J is TRBJ1-2 and V is TRBV19; D might be TRBD1 (5 bases). Trimming cost V 0 bases and J 5 bases, with 19 bases left between them. The CDR3 contains 17 residues. The V gene's germline CDR1 is LNHDA and CDR2 SQIVND (reference sequence).

The V call is TRBV28, the J call TRBJ2-7; tentative D call: TRBD1 (6 bases). Deletions cut 3 bases from V and 2 bases from J, with 14 bases between. CDR1 MDHEN and CDR2 SYDVKM come from the germline V gene. There are 15 residues in the CDR3. The DNA for the CDR3 is TGTGCCAGCAGTTTCCTATCAGGGGCGACCTACGAGCAGTACTTC. Translated: CASSFLSGATYEQYF.